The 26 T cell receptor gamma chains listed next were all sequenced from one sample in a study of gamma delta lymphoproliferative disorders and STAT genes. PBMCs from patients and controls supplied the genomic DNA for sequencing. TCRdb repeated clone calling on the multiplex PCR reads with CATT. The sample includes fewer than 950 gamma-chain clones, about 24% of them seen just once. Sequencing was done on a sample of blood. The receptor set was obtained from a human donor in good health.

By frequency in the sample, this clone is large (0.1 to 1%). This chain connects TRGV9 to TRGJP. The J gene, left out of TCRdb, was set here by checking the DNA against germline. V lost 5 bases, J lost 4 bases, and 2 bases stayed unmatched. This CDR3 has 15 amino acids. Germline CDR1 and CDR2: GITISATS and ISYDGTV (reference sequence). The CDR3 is CALWGQELGKKIKVF. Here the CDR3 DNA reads TGTGCCTTGTGGGGTCAAGAGTTGGGCAAAAAAATCAAGGTATTT.

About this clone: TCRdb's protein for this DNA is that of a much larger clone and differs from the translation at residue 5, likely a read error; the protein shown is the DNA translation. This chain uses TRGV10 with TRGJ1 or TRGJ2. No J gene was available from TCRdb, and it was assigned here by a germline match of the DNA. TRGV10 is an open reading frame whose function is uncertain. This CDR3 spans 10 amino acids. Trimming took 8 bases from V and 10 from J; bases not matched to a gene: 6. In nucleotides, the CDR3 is TGTGCTGCGTGGAATATGAAGAAACTCTTT. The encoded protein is CAAWNMKKLF.

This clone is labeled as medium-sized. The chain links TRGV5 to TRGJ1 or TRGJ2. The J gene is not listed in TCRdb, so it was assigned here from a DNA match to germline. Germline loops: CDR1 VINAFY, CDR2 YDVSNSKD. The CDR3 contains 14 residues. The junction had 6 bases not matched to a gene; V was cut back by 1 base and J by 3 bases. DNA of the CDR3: TGTGCCACCTGGGACAGAAAGCTTTATTATAAGAAACTCTTT. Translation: CATWDRKLYYKKLF.

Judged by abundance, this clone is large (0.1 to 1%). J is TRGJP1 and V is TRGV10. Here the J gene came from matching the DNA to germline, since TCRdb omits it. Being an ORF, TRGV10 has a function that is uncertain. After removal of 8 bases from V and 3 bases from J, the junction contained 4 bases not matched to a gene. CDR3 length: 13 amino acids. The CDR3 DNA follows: TGTGCTGCGTGGGGGTCCACTGGTTGGTTCAAGATATTT. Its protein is CAAWGSTGWFKIF.

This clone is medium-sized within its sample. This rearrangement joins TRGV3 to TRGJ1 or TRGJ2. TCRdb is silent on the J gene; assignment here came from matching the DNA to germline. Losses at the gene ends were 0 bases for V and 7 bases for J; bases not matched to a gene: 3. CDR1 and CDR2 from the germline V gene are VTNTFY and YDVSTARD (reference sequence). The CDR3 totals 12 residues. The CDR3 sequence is CATWDRTYKKLF. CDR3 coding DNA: TGTGCCACCTGGGACAGGACGTATAAGAAACTCTTT.

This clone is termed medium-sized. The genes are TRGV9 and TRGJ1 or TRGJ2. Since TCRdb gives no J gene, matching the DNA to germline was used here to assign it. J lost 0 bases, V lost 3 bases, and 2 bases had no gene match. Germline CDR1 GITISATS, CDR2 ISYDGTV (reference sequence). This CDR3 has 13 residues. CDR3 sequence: CALWEPNYYKKLF. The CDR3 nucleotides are TGTGCCTTGTGGGAGCCGAATTATTATAAGAAACTCTTT.

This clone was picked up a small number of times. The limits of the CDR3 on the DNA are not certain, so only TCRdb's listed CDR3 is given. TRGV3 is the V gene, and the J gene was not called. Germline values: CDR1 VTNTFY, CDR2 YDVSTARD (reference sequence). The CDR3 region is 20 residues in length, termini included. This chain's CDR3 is CATWDGLKRIRNSLAVEQHF.

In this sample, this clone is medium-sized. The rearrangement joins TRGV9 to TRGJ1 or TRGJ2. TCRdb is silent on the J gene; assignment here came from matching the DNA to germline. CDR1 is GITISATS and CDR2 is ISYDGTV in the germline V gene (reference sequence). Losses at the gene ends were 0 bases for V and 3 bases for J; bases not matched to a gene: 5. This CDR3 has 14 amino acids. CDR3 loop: CALWEVLSYYKKLF. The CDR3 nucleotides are TGTGCCTTGTGGGAGGTGCTGAGTTATTATAAGAAACTCTTT.

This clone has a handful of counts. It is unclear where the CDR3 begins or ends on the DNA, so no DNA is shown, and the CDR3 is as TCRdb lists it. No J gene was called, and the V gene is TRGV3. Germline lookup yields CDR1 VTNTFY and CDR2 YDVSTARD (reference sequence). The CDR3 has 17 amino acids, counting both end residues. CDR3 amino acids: CATWDLGRNSLAVEQHF.

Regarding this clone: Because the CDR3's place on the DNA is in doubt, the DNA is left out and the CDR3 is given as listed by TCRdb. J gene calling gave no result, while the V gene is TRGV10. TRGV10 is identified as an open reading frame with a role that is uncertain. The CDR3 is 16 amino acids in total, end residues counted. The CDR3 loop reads CAAWVTRNSLAVEQHF.

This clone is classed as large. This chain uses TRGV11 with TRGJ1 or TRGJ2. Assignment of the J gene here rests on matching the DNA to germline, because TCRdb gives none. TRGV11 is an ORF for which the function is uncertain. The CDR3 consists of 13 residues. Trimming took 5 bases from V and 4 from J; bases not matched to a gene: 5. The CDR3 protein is CACWITRYYKKLF. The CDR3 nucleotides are TGTGCCTGCTGGATTACGCGGTATTATAAGAAACTCTTT.

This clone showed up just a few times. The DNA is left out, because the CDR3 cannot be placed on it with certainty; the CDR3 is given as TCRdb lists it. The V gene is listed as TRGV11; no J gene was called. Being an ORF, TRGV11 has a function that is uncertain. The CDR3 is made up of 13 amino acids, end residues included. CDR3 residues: CTTVPAGNYKKLF.

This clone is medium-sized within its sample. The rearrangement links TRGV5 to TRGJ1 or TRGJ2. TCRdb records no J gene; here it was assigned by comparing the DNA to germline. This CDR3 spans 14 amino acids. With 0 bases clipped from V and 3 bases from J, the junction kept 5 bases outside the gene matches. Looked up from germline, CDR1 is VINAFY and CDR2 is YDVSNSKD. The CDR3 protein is CATWDRPSYYKKLF. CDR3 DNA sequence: TGTGCCACCTGGGACAGGCCCAGTTATTATAAGAAACTCTTT.

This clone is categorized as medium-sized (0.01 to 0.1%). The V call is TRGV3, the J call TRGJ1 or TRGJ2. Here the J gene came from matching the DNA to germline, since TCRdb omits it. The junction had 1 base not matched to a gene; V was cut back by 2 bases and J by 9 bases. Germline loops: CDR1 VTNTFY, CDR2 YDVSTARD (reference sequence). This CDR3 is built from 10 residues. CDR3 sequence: CATWDTKKLF. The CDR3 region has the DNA TGTGCCACCTGGGACACTAAGAAACTCTTT.

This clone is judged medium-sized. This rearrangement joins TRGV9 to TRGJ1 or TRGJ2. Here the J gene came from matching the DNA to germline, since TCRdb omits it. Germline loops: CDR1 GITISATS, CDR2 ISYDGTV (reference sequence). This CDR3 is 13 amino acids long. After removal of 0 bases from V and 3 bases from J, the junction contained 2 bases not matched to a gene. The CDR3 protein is CALWEVLYYKKLF. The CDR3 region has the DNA TGTGCCTTGTGGGAGGTGCTTTATTATAAGAAACTCTTT.

The CDR3 DNA reads as TGTGCCTGCTGGATTAACTGTTATAAGAAACTCTTT. Amino acid sequence: CACWINCYKKLF. The chain joins TRGV11 to TRGJ1 or TRGJ2. TCRdb lists no J gene, so it was determined here by aligning the DNA to germline. TRGV11 is known as an ORF, though its function is uncertain. This CDR3 comprises 12 residues. J gave up 6 bases and V 5 bases, and 4 bases lay outside the gene matches.

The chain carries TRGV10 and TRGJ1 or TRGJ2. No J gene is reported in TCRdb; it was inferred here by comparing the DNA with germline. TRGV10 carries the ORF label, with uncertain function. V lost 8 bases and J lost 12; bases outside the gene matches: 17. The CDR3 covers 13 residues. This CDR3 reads CAAWAPNYSMKLF. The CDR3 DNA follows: TGTGCTGCGTGGGCCCCTAATTATAGTATGAAACTCTTT.

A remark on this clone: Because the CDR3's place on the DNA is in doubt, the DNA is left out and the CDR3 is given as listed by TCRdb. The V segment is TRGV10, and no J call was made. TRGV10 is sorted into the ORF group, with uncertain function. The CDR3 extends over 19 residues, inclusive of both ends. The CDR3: CAAWDRIIIRNSLAVEQHF.

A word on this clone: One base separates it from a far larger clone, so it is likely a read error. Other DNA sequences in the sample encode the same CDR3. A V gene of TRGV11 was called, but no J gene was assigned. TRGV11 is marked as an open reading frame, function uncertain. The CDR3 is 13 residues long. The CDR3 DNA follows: TGTGCCTGCTGGATTAGACCAGGACTTAAGGAACTCTTT. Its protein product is CACWIRPGLKELF.

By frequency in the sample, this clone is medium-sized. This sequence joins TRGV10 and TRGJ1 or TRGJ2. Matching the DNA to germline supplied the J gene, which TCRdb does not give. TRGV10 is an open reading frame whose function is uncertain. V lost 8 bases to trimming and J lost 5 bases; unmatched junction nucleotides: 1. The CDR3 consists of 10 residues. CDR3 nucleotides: TGTGCTGCGTGGGATTATAAGAAACTCTTT. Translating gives CAAWDYKKLF.

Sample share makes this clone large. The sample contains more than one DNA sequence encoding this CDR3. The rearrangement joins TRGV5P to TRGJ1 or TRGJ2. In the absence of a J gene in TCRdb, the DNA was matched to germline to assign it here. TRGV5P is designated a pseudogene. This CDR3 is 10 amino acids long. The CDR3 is CATWGRKKLF. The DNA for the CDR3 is TGTGCCACCTGGGGCAGGAAGAAACTCTTT.

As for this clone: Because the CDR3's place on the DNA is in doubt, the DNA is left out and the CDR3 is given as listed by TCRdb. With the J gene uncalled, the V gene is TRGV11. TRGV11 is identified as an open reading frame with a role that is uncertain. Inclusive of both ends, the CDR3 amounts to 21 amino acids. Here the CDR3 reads CACWIRCLIIIRNSLAVEQHF.

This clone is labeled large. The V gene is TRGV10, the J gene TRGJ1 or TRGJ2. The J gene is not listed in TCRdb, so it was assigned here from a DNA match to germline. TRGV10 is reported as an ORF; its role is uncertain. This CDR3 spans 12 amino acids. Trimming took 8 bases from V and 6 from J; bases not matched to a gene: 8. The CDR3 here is CAAWGKSYKKLF. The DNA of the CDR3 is TGTGCTGCGTGGGGTAAGAGTTATAAGAAACTCTTT.

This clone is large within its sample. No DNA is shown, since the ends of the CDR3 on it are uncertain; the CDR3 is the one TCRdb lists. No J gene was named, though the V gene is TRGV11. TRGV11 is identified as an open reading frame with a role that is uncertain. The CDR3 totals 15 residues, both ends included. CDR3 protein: CTTVPAGLGMDKKLF.

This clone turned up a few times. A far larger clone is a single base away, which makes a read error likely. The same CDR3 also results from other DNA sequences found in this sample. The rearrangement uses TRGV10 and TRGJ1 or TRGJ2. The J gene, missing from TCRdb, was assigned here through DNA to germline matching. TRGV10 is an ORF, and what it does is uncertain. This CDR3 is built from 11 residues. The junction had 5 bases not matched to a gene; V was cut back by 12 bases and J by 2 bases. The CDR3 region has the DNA TGTGCTGCATGGGATTATTATAAGAAACTCTTT. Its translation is CAAWDYYKKLF.

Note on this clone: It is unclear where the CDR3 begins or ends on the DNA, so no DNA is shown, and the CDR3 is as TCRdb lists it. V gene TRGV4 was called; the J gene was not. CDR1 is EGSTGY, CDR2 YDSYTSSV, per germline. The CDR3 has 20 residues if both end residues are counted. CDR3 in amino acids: CATWEDRFIIRNSLAVEQHF.